A single sample gave rise to the 14 T cell receptor beta chains below, sequenced in a study of blood T cells in healthy people across ages. The second PCR ran roughly 7 to 12 cycles with a sample-barcoded 5' primer and J-beta primers. TCRdb reprocessed the 5' RACE reads with MiXCR, giving one entry per CDR3 protein. The data show roughly 730,000 distinct CDR3 sequences, more than 55% seen once. What was sequenced was blood. All receptors derive from a middle-aged man in good health.

The V gene is TRBV20-1, the J gene TRBJ2-3, with 13 bases lining up with TRBD2. V was clipped by 6 bases and J by 9 bases; unmatched bases: 9. The CDR3 sequence is 14 residues long. Germline CDR1 reads DFQATT; CDR2 reads SNEGSKA (reference sequence). The CDR3 spells CSATGTSGAYTQYF. CDR3 sequence (DNA): TGCAGTGCCACCGGGACTAGCGGGGCCTACACGCAGTATTTT.

The chain has TRBV29-1 and TRBJ2-7, with 8 bases lining up with TRBD2. Germline trimming cut 3 bases from V and 7 bases from J; bases unmatched to any gene: 8. The CDR3 contains 13 residues. CDR1 SQVTM and CDR2 ANQGSEA come from the germline V gene. CDR3 nucleotides: TGCAGCGTTGACGGACTAGCCTCCAATGAGCAGTACTTC. The encoded protein is CSVDGLASNEQYF.

The chain is built from TRBV20-1 and TRBJ2-1; possible D gene TRBD2, 6 bases. The V and J ends lost 3 bases and 4 bases respectively, with 13 bases between them. Germline CDR1 is DFQATT and CDR2 is SNEGSKA (reference sequence). CDR3 length: 14 amino acids. The CDR3 is CSASSGLGYNEQFF. In DNA, the CDR3 is TGCAGTGCTAGCAGCGGGTTGGGGTACAATGAGCAGTTCTTC.

This clonotype has more than one count but fewer than ten. The rearrangement links TRBV7-9 to TRBJ2-3; D not certain. The CDR3 totals 13 residues. V was trimmed by 8 bases and J by 0 bases, leaving 9 bases between them. The germline V gene has CDR1 SEHNR and CDR2 FQNEAQ (reference sequence). CDR3 DNA: TGTGCCAGCGCCCAAACTAGCACAGATACGCAGTATTTT. Translated, it gives CASAQTSTDTQYF.

The J gene is TRBJ2-6, the V gene TRBV7-9; weak D call: TRBD1 (5 bases). V was cut by 1 base and J by 3 bases, with 10 bases left in between. This CDR3 region has 16 residues. Germline lookup yields CDR1 SEHNR and CDR2 FQNEAQ (reference sequence). The CDR3 bases are TGTGCCAGCAGCTTAGTTTCAGGGAATGGGGCCAACGTCCTGACTTTC. Its protein is CASSLVSGNGANVLTF.

This clonotype was seen just once. V gene TRBV20-1 combines with J gene TRBJ2-5; the match to TRBD2 covers 7 bases. Germline CDR1 is DFQATT and CDR2 is SNEGSKA (reference sequence). V shed 3 bases, J shed 0 bases, and the junction held 10 bases outside the gene matches. CDR3 length: 16 amino acids. This chain's CDR3 is CSASQAGYGYQETQYF. CDR3 in DNA: TGCAGTGCTAGCCAAGCGGGATACGGGTACCAAGAGACCCAGTACTTC.

The chain joins TRBV20-1 to TRBJ2-3; 9 bases are shared with TRBD2. The CDR3 has 16 amino acids. Germline assignment: CDR1 DFQATT and CDR2 SNEGSKA (reference sequence). Losses at the gene ends were 0 bases for V and 1 base for J; bases not matched to a gene: 5. The CDR3 here is CSARDRERGGTDTQYF. CDR3 sequence (DNA): TGCAGTGCTAGAGATCGGGAGCGGGGGGGCACAGATACGCAGTATTTT.

The gene calls are TRBV5-1 and TRBJ1-1; D not resolved. Germline V gives CDR1 SGHRS, CDR2 YFSETQ. The CDR3 is 13 residues long. Trimming stripped 1 base from V and 3 bases from J, with 7 bases between. The CDR3 nucleotides read TGCGCCAGCAGCTTGTACATGGACACTGAAGCTTTCTTT. The encoded protein is CASSLYMDTEAFF.

V usage is TRBV7-9 and J usage is TRBJ2-3; 11 nucleotides agree with TRBD2. This CDR3 has 16 amino acids. The V gene end was trimmed by 5 bases and the J gene end by 2 bases; junction bases not matched to a gene: 6. Looked up from germline, CDR1 is SEHNR and CDR2 is FQNEAQ (reference sequence). CDR3: CASSVGTSGATDTQYF. Here the CDR3 DNA reads TGTGCCAGCAGCGTGGGGACTAGCGGAGCCACAGATACGCAGTATTTT.

The sample holds a few counts of this clonotype. The chain is built from TRBV27 and TRBJ2-7; D gene unclear. The CDR3 spans 14 residues. V lost 8 bases to trimming and J lost 0 bases, with 14 bases between them. Per the germline V gene, CDR1 is MNHEY and CDR2 is SMNVEV (reference sequence). CDR3 amino acids: CASQPGSRSYEQYF. In nucleotides, the CDR3 is TGTGCCAGCCAGCCAGGTTCCCGCTCCTACGAGCAGTACTTC.

The chain recombines TRBV7-9 with TRBJ1-2; possible D gene TRBD1, 5 bases. The length of the CDR3 is 13 residues. V lost 6 bases, J lost 13 bases, and 21 bases lay in between. Germline V gene data show CDR1 as SEHNR and CDR2 as FQNEAQ (reference sequence). DNA for the CDR3: TGTGCCAGCAGTTACAGGACGGTTAACGGTAGCACCTTC. Translating it yields CASSYRTVNGSTF.

This clonotype was detected only a few times. V usage is TRBV20-1 and J usage is TRBJ2-3; 7 bases align to TRBD1. Germline V gene data show CDR1 as DFQATT and CDR2 as SNEGSKA (reference sequence). The CDR3 is made up of 17 amino acids. V gave up 4 bases and J gave up 2 bases; unmatched junction bases: 15. CDR3 sequence: CSATPVPGQQTTDTQYF. CDR3 sequence (DNA): TGCAGTGCTACCCCAGTCCCGGGACAGCAGACCACAGATACGCAGTATTTT.

The chain joins TRBV4-1 to TRBJ1-1; tentative D call: TRBD1 (6 bases). Germline CDR1 reads MGHRA; CDR2 reads YSYEKL. Trimming cost V 1 base and J 0 bases, with 15 bases left between them. There are 17 residues in the CDR3. The CDR3 bases are TGCGCCAGCAGCCAAGGAAAGGGGGAGCCGATGAACACTGAAGCTTTCTTT. Residues: CASSQGKGEPMNTEAFF.

This clonotype was seen many times. The rearrangement uses TRBV4-2 and TRBJ2-3; possibly TRBD2 for D (6 bases). The CDR3 has 18 amino acids. Germline CDR1 reads LGHNA; CDR2 reads YNFKEQ. Trimming shortened V by 0 bases and J by 2 bases, and 18 bases separated the two germline ends. The CDR3 here is CASSQDLRSGSNTDTQYF. The CDR3 nucleotides are TGTGCCAGCAGCCAAGATCTGAGGAGCGGGTCAAACACAGATACGCAGTATTTT.